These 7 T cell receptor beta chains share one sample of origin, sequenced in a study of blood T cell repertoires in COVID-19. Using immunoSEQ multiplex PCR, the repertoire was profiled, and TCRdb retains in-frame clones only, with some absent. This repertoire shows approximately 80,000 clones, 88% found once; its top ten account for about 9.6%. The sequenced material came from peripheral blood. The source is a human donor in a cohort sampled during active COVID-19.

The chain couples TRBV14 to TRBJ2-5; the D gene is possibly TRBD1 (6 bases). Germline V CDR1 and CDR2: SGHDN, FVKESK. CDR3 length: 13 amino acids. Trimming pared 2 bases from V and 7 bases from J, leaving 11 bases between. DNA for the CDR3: TGTGCCAGCAGCCAATGGCAGGGGACGACCCAGTACTTC. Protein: CASSQWQGTTQYF.

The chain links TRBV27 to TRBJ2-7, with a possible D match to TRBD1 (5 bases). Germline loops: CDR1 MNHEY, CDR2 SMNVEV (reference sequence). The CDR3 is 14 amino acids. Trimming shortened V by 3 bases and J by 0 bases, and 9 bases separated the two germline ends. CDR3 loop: CASSLGLSSYEQYF. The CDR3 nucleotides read TGTGCCAGCAGTTTGGGGCTAAGCTCCTACGAGCAGTACTTC.

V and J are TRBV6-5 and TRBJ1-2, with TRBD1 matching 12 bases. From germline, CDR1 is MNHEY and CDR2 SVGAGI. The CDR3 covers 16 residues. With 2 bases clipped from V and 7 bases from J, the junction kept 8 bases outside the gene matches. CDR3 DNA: TGTGCCAGCAGTTACGCTGCGGGACAGGGGGCGCGTGGCTACACCTTC. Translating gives CASSYAAGQGARGYTF.

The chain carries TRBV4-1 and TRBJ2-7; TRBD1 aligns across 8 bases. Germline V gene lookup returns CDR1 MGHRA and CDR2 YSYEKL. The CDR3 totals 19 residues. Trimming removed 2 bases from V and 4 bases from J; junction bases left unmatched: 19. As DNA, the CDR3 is TGCGCCAGCAGCCAAACCCCACGGCCCGAGGACAGGGTTGCGTACGAGCAGTACTTC. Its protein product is CASSQTPRPEDRVAYEQYF.

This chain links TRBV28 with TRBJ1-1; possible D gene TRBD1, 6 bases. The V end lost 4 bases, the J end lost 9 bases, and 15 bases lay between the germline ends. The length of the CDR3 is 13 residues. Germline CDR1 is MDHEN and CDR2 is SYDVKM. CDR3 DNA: TGTGCCAGCAGTTCCCGAGACAGGCGCCAAGCTTTCTTT. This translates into CASSSRDRRQAFF.

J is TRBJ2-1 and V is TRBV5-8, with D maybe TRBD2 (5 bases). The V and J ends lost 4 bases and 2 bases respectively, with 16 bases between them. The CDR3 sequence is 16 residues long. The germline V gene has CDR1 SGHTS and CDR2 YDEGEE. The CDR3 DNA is TGTGCCAGCAGCCTCCGTGGAGCGGCGGCCTACAATGAGCAGTTCTTC. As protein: CASSLRGAAAYNEQFF.

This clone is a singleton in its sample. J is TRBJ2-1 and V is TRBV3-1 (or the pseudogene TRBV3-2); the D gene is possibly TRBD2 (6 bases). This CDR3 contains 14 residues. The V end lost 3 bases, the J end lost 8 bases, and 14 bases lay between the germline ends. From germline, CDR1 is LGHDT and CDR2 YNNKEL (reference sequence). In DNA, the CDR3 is TGTGCCAGCAGCCAGAGTCTAGCGAGCGATGAGCAGTTCTTC. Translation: CASSQSLASDEQFF.